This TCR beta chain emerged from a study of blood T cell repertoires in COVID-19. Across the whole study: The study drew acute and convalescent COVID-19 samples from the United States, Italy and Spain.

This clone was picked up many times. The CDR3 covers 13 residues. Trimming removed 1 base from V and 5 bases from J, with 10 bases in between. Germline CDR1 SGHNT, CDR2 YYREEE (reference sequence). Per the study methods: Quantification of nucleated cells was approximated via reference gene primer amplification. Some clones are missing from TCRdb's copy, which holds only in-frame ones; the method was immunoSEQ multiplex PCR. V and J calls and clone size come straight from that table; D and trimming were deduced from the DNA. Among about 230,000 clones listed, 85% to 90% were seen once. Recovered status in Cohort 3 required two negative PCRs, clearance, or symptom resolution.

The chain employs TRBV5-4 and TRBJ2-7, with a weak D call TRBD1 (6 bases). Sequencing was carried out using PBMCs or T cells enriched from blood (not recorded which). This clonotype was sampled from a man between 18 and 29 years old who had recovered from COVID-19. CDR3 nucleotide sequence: TGTGCCAGCAGCTTGTATCAGGGGAACGAGCAGTACTTC. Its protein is CASSLYQGNEQYF.